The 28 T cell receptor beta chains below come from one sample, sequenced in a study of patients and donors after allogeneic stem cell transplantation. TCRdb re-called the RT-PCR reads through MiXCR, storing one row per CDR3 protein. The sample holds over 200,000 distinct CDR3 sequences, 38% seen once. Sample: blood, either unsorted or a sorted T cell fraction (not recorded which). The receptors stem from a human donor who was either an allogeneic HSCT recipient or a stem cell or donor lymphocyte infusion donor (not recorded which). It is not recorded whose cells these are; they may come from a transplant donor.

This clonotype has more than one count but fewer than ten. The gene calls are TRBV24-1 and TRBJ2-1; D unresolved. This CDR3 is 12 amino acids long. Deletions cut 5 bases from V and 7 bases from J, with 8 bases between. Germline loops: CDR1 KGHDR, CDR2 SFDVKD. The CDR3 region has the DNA TGTGCCACCAGTGCATATTTGAATGAGCAGTTCTTC. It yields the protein CATSAYLNEQFF.

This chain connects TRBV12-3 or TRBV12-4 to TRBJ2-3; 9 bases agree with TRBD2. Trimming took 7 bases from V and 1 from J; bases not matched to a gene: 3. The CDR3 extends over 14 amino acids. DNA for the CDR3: TGTGCCAGCACTGTAGCGGGGGGCACAGATACGCAGTATTTT. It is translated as CASTVAGGTDTQYF.

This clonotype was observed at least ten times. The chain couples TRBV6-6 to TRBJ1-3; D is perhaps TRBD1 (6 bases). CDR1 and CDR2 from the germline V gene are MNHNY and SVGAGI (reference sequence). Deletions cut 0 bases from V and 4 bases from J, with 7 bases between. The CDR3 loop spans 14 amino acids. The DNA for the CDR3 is TGTGCCAGCAGTTACTCCGGGACAGGAAACACCATATATTTT. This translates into CASSYSGTGNTIYF.

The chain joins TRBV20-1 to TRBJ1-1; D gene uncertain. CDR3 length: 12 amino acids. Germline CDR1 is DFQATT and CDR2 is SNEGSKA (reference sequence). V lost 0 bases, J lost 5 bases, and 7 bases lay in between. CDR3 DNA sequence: TGCAGTGCTAGAGAAGGAGGGACTGAAGCTTTCTTT. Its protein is CSAREGGTEAFF.

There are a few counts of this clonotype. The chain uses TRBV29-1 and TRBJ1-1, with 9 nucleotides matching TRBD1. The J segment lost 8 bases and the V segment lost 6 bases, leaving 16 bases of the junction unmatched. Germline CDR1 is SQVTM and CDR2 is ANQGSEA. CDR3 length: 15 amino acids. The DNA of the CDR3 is TGCAGCGTCGTATATACAGGGGGCAAGTCGGTGGAAGCTTTCTTT. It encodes CSVVYTGGKSVEAFF.

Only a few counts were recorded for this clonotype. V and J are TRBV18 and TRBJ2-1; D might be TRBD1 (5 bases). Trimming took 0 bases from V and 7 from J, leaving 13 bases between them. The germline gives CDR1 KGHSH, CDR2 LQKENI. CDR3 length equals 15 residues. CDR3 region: CASSPPGAGWNEQFF. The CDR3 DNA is TGTGCCAGCTCACCACCAGGGGCAGGGTGGAATGAGCAGTTCTTC.

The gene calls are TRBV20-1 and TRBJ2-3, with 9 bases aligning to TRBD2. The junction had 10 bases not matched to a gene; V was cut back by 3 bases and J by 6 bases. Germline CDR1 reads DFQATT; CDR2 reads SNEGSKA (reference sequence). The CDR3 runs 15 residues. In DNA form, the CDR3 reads TGCAGTGCTAGTGGGCGGGGGGGCCAATTGGATACGCAGTATTTT. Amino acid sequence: CSASGRGGQLDTQYF.

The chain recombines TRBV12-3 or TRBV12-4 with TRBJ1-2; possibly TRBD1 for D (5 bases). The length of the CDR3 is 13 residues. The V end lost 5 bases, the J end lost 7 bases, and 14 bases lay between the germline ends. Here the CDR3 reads CASSPPGRGGYTF. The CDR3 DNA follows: TGTGCCAGCAGTCCCCCAGGGAGGGGTGGCTACACCTTC.

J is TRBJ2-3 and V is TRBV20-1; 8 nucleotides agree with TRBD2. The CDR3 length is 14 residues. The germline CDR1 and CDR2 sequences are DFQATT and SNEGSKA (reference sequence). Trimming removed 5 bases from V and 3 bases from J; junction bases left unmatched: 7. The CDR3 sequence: CSAPRGGATDTQYF. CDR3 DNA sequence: TGCAGTGCTCCCCGGGGGGGGGCTACAGATACGCAGTATTTT.

CDR3 sequence reads: CASSFHGGETQYF. The CDR3 DNA reads as TGCGCCAGCAGCTTCCACGGGGGAGAGACCCAGTACTTC. The chain combines TRBV5-1 with TRBJ2-5; D is perhaps TRBD2 (6 bases). V lost 2 bases and J lost 4, with 9 bases in between. The CDR3 sequence is 13 residues long. The germline V gene has CDR1 SGHRS and CDR2 YFSETQ.

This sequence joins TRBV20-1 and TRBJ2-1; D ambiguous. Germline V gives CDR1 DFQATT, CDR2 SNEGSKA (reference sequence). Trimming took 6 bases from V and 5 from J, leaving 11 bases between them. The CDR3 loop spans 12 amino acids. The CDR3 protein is CSADGQNNEQFF. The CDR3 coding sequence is TGCAGTGCCGATGGGCAGAACAATGAGCAGTTCTTC.

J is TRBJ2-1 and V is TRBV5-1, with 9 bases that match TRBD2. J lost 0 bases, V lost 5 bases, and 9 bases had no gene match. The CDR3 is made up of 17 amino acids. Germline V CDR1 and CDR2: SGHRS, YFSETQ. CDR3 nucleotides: TGCGCCAGCAGGTATAGCGGGGGCCCTAGCTCCTACAATGAGCAGTTCTTC. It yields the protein CASRYSGGPSSYNEQFF.

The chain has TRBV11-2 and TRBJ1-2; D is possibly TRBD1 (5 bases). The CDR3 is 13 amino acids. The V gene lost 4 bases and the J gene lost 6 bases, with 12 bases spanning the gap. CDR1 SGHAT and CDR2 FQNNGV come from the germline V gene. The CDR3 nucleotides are TGTGCCAGCAGCTACCCGGGGCGGCATGGCTACACCTTC. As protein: CASSYPGRHGYTF. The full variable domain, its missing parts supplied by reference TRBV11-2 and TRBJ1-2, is EAGVAQSPRYKIIEKRQSVAFWCNPISGHATLYWYQQILGQGPKLLIQFQNNGVVDDSQLPKDRFSAERLKGVDSTLKIQPAKLEDSAVYLCASSYPGRHGYTFGSGTRLTVV.

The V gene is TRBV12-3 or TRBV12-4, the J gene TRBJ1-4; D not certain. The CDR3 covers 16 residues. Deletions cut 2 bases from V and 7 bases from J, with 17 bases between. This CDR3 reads CASSLIGRVDGEKLFF. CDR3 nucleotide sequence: TGTGCCAGCAGTTTAATAGGACGCGTCGATGGTGAAAAACTGTTTTTT.

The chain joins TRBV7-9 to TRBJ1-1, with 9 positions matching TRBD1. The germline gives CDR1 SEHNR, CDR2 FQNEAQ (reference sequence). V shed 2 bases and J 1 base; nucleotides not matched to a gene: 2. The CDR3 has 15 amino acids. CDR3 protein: CASSLYRGQNTEAFF. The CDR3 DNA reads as TGTGCCAGCAGCTTATACAGGGGGCAGAACACTGAAGCTTTCTTT.

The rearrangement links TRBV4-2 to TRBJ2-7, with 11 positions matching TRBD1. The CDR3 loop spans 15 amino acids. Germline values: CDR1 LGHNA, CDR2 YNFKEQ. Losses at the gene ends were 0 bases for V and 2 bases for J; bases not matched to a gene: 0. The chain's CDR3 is CASSQEGQGAYEQYF. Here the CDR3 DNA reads TGTGCCAGCAGCCAAGAGGGACAGGGGGCCTACGAGCAGTACTTC.

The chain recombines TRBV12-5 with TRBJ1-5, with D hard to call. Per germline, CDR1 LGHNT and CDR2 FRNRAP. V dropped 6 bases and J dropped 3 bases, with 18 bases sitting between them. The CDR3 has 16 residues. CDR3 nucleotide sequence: TGTGCTAGTGGGCCCATGAGGGCGGCCGTCAATCAGCCCCAGCATTTT. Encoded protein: CASGPMRAAVNQPQHF.

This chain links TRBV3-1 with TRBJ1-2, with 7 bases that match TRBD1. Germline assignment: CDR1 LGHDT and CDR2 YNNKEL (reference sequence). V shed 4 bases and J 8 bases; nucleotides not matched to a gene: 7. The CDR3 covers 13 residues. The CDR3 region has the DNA TGTGCCAGCAGCCCAGGGACAGAAGGGGGCTACACCTTC. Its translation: CASSPGTEGGYTF.

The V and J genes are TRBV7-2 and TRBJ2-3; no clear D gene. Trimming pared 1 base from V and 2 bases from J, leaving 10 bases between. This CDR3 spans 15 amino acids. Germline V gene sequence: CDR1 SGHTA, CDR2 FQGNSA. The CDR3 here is CASSLGRILTDTQYF. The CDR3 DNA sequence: TGTGCCAGCAGCTTAGGGCGCATACTCACAGATACGCAGTATTTT.

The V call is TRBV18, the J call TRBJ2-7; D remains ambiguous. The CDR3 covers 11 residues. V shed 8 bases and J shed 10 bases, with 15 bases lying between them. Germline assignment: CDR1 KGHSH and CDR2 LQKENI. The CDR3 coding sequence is TGTGCCAGCGAAGACCTCTTGGGACAGTACTTC. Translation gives CASEDLLGQYF.

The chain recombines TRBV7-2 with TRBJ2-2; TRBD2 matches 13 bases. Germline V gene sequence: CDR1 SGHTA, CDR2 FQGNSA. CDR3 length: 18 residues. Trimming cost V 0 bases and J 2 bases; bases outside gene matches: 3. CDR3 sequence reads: CASSLAGLAGANTGELFF. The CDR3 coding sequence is TGTGCCAGCAGCTTAGCCGGACTAGCGGGGGCTAACACCGGGGAGCTGTTTTTT.

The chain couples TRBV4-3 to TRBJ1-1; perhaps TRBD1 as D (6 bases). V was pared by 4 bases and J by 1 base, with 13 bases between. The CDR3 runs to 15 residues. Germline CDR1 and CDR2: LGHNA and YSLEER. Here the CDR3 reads CASSLLTGTNTEAFF. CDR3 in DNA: TGCGCCAGCAGCCTCCTTACAGGGACGAACACTGAAGCTTTCTTT.

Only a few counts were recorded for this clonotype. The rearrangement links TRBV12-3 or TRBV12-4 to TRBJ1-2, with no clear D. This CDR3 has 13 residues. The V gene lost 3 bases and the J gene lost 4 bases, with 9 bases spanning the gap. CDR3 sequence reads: CASSLEWSYGYTF. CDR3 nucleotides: TGTGCCAGCAGTTTGGAGTGGAGCTATGGCTACACCTTC.

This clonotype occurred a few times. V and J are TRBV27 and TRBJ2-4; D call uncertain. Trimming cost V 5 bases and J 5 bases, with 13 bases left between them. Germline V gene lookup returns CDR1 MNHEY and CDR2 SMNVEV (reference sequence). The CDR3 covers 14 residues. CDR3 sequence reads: CASSTRLSQNIQYF. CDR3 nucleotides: TGTGCCAGCAGTACCCGACTTAGCCAAAACATTCAGTACTTC.

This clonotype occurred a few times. The CDR3 coding sequence is TGTGCCAGCAGTTTTCAGGGGTCCCGGGAGACCCAGTACTTC. It encodes CASSFQGSRETQYF. The rearrangement links TRBV28 to TRBJ2-5; TRBD1 might be the D (6 bases). The CDR3 is 14 residues long. The germline V gene has CDR1 MDHEN and CDR2 SYDVKM. Trimming pared 3 bases from V and 5 bases from J, leaving 13 bases between.

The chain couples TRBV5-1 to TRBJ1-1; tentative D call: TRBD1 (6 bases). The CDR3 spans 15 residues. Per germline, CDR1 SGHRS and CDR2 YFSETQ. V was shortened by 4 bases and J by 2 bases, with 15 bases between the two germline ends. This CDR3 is CASSLSDRLNTEAFF. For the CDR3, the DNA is TGCGCCAGCAGCCTTTCGGACAGACTTAACACTGAAGCTTTCTTT.

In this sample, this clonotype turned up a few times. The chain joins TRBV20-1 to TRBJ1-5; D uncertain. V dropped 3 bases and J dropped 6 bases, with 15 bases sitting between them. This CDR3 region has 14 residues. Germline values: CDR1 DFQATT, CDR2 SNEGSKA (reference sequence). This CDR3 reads CSASVVNWGQPQHF. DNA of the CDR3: TGCAGTGCTAGCGTCGTTAACTGGGGTCAGCCCCAGCATTTT.

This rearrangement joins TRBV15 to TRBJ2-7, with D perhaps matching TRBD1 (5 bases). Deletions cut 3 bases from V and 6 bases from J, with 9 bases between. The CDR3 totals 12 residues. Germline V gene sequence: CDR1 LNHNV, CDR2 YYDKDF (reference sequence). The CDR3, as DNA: TGTGCCACCAGCAGTTCAAGGGGCGAGCAGTACTTC. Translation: CATSSSRGEQYF.